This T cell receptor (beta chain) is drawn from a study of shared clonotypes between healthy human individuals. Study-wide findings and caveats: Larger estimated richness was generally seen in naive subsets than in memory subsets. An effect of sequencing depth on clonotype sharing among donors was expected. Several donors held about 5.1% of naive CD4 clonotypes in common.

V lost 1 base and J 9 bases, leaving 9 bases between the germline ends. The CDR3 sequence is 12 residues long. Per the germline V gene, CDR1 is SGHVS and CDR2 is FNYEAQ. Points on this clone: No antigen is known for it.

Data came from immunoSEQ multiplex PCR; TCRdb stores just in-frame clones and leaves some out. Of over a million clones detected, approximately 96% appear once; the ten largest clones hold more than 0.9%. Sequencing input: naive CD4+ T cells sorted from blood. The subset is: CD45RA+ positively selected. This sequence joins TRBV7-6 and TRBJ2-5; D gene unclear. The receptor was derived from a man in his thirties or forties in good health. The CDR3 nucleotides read TGTGCCAGCAGCTTAGAGCCATGGGCCCAGTACTTC. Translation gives CASSLEPWAQYF.